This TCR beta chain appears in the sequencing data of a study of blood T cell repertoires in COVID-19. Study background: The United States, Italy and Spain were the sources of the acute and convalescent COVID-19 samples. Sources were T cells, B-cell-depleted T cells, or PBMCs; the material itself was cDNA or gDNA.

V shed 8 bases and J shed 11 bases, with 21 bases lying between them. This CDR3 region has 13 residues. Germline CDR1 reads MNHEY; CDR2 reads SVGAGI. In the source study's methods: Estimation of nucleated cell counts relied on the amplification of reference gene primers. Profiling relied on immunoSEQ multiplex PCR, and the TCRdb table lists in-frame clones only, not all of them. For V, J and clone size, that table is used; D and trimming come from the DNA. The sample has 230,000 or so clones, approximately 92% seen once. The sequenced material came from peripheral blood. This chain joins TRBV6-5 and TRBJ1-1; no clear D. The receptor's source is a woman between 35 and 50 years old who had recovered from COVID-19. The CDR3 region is CASQANTGSPAFF. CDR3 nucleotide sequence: TGTGCCAGCCAGGCGAACACTGGATCGCCGGCTTTCTTT.